Following are 23 T cell receptor beta chains from one sample sequenced in a study of shared clonotypes between healthy human individuals. CD8 cells regarded as naive lacked CD45RO, were positively chosen for CCR7, and omitted terminally differentiated effector memory CD45RA+ cells. The data were produced by immunoSEQ multiplex PCR, yet TCRdb's version contains in-frame clones alone and is incomplete. The table includes roughly 810,000 clones, around 96% detected once. Sequenced material: naive CD8+ T cells sorted from blood. The receptors shown here come from a man aged 25 to 40 in good health.

This chain links TRBV27 with TRBJ1-4; TRBD1 agrees at 11 bases. V shed 2 bases and J 6 bases; nucleotides not matched to a gene: 8. The CDR3 runs to 17 residues. The germline V gene has CDR1 MNHEY and CDR2 SMNVEV (reference sequence). The DNA of the CDR3 is TGTGCCAGCAGTTTACTCCGGACAGGGGGCAGATATGAAAAACTGTTTTTT. Its translation is CASSLLRTGGRYEKLFF. The full variable domain, its missing parts supplied by reference TRBV27 and TRBJ1-4, is EAQVTQNPRYLITVTGKKLTVTCSQNMNHEYMSWYRQDPGLGLRQIYYSMNVEVTDKGDVPEGYKVSRKEKRNFPLILESPSPNQTSLYFCASSLLRTGGRYEKLFFGSGTQLSVL.

This rearrangement joins TRBV7-2 to TRBJ2-2, with 8 positions matching TRBD1. The CDR3 loop spans 16 amino acids. Germline V gives CDR1 SGHTA, CDR2 FQGNSA. V shed 3 bases and J 1 base; nucleotides not matched to a gene: 4. Written as DNA, the CDR3 is TGTGCCAGCAGCTTTGGGACAGGCGGGAACACCGGGGAGCTGTTTTTT. It specifies CASSFGTGGNTGELFF.

This chain connects TRBV6-6 to TRBJ2-7; 8 bases match TRBD2. J lost 4 bases, V lost 0 bases, and 8 bases had no gene match. CDR3 length: 16 residues. CDR1 is MNHNY, CDR2 SVGAGI, per germline (reference sequence). Here the CDR3 DNA reads TGTGCCAGCAGTTACTCAATCCCGGGACTAGAGTACGAGCAGTACTTC. It translates to CASSYSIPGLEYEQYF.

The chain has TRBV14 and TRBJ2-2; TRBD2 agrees at 7 bases. The CDR3 extends over 14 amino acids. Trimming cost V 3 bases and J 7 bases; bases outside gene matches: 5. Germline loops: CDR1 SGHDN, CDR2 FVKESK. The CDR3 loop is CASSQTSGVGELFF. The CDR3 DNA reads TGTGCCAGCAGCCAGACCAGCGGGGTCGGGGAGCTGTTTTTT.

The chain links TRBV1 to TRBJ1-2; TRBD1, the table's D call, lacks a check against the DNA. TRBV1 is described as a pseudogene. The CDR3 extends over 11 amino acids. The CDR3 sequence is CTSQPNYGYTF. The CDR3 DNA follows: TGCACCTCACAGCCCAACTATGGCTACACCTTC.

CDR3 coding DNA: TGTGCCATCAGTGAGGGGGGGACTGTCCAGTACTTC. Protein sequence: CAISEGGTVQYF. The chain uses TRBV10-3 and TRBJ2-5; tentative D call: TRBD2 (6 bases). CDR1 is ENHRY, CDR2 SYGVKD, per germline. Trimming removed 2 bases at V and 10 bases at J, with 11 bases between. This CDR3 region has 12 residues.

This chain uses TRBV14 with TRBJ2-3; possible D gene TRBD2, 6 bases. The CDR3 spans 16 residues. Per germline, CDR1 SGHDN and CDR2 FVKESK. V lost 4 bases, J lost 10 bases, and 24 bases lay in between. This CDR3 is CASSLPAGETPGAQYF. The CDR3 bases are TGTGCCAGCAGCCTCCCCGCAGGTGAGACGCCGGGAGCGCAGTATTTT.

The chain is built from TRBV5-4 and TRBJ2-1; D is undetermined. Trimming removed 4 bases from V and 0 bases from J, with 11 bases in between. CDR1 and CDR2 (germline): SGHNT, YYREEE (reference sequence). The CDR3 is 15 residues long. The CDR3 sequence is CASSRSESSYNEQFF. In DNA form, the CDR3 reads TGTGCCAGCAGCCGGTCCGAGAGCTCCTACAATGAGCAGTTCTTC.

Worth noting for this clone: In the same sample, other DNA sequences code for this CDR3. CDR3 amino acids: CASSLYTEAFF. CDR3 nucleotides: TGTGCCAGCAGCTTATACACTGAAGCTTTCTTT. The chain combines TRBV11-2 with TRBJ1-1; D is unresolved. Germline CDR1 SGHAT, CDR2 FQNNGV. V shed 2 bases and J shed 3 bases, with 1 base lying between them. The CDR3 runs to 11 residues. Filled out from reference TRBV11-2 and TRBJ1-1, the complete variable domain reads EAGVAQSPRYKIIEKRQSVAFWCNPISGHATLYWYQQILGQGPKLLIQFQNNGVVDDSQLPKDRFSAERLKGVDSTLKIQPAKLEDSAVYLCASSLYTEAFFGQGTRLTVV.

A note on this clone: Other DNA variants within this sample encode the same CDR3. The chain couples TRBV4-1 to TRBJ2-7, with unresolved D. Germline V lookup: CDR1 MGHRA, CDR2 YSYEKL. The CDR3 runs to 14 residues. The V gene lost 1 base and the J gene lost 0 bases, with 7 bases spanning the gap. DNA of the CDR3: TGCGCCAGCAGCCAAGTGACCAGCTCCTACGAGCAGTACTTC. Translation gives CASSQVTSSYEQYF.

This clone was detected once. V gene TRBV12-5 combines with J gene TRBJ2-2, with 9 bases aligning to TRBD2. The junction had 1 base not matched to a gene; V was cut back by 7 bases and J by 4 bases. Germline V gene data show CDR1 as LGHNT and CDR2 as FRNRAP. This CDR3 region has 13 residues. This CDR3 is CASEAGGTGELFF. The CDR3 nucleotides read TGTGCTAGTGAAGCGGGGGGCACCGGGGAGCTGTTTTTT. The full variable domain, in which reference TRBV12-5 and TRBJ2-2 provide the parts outside the CDR3, is DARVTQTPRHKVTEMGQEVTMRCQPILGHNTVFWYRQTMMQGLELLAYFRNRAPLDDSGMPKDRFSAEMPDATLATLKIQPSEPRDSAVYFCASEAGGTGELFFGEGSRLTVL.

Comments on this clone: The same CDR3 arises from other DNA sequences in this sample as well. The chain joins TRBV5-1 to TRBJ2-7, with a weak D call TRBD1 (6 bases). With 0 bases removed from V and 3 bases from J, the gap between germline ends came to 10 bases. From germline, CDR1 is SGHRS and CDR2 YFSETQ. The CDR3 length is 14 residues. The chain's CDR3 is CASSLVPGDYEQYF. In DNA form, the CDR3 reads TGCGCCAGCAGCTTGGTCCCAGGGGACTACGAGCAGTACTTC.

The J gene is TRBJ2-1, the V gene TRBV4-1; D is undetermined. Germline V gene sequence: CDR1 MGHRA, CDR2 YSYEKL. The CDR3 runs to 14 residues. V lost 0 bases and J lost 6, with 9 bases in between. Here the CDR3 reads CASSQDSALNEQFF. CDR3 nucleotide sequence: TGCGCCAGCAGCCAAGATAGTGCACTCAATGAGCAGTTCTTC.

V usage is TRBV7-8 and J usage is TRBJ2-1; 7 positions match TRBD2. V dropped 1 base and J dropped 8; count of bases not matched to a gene: 8. The CDR3 runs 15 residues. CDR1 and CDR2 from the germline V gene are SGHVS and FQNEAQ. DNA for the CDR3: TGTGCCAGCAGCTTAGAACGCGGGAGCTGGGATGAGCAGTTCTTC. Its protein product is CASSLERGSWDEQFF. The full variable domain, its missing parts supplied by reference TRBV7-8 and TRBJ2-1, is GAGVSQSPRYKVAKRGQDVALRCDPISGHVSLFWYQQALGQGPEFLTYFQNEAQLDKSGLPSDRFFAERPEGSVSTLKIQRTQQEDSAVYLCASSLERGSWDEQFFGPGTRLTVL.

This clone came up once. For the CDR3, the DNA is TGTGCCAGCAGTTACATTCTGACAGTAGACCAAGAGACCCAGTACTTC. The encoded protein is CASSYILTVDQETQYF. The J gene is TRBJ2-5, the V gene TRBV6-5, with TRBD1 as a possible D gene (5 bases). Germline values: CDR1 MNHEY, CDR2 SVGAGI. This CDR3 is 16 amino acids long. The V and J ends lost 2 bases and 0 bases respectively, with 13 bases between them.

This chain joins TRBV11-2 and TRBJ2-7; either TRBD1 or TRBD2 may supply D (6 bases each). CDR1 and CDR2 from the germline V gene are SGHAT and FQNNGV. Trimming left V 1 base short and J 2 bases short, with 15 bases between. The CDR3 loop spans 16 amino acids. CDR3 region: CASSLVRDTTTYEQYF. As DNA, the CDR3 is TGTGCCAGCAGCTTAGTGCGGGACACCACGACCTACGAGCAGTACTTC.

J is TRBJ2-7 and V is TRBV5-8, with D hard to call. The CDR3 loop spans 15 amino acids. Trimming stripped 1 base from V and 3 bases from J, with 14 bases between. Germline V gives CDR1 SGHTS, CDR2 YDEGEE. CDR3 region: CASSLSAQRGYEQYF. CDR3 bases: TGTGCCAGCAGCTTGTCGGCTCAACGAGGCTACGAGCAGTACTTC.

This clone has just one count. This sequence joins TRBV7-9 and TRBJ2-7, with unresolved D. Deletions cut 1 base from V and 1 base from J, with 5 bases between. Germline lookup yields CDR1 SEHNR and CDR2 FQNEAQ (reference sequence). The length of the CDR3 is 13 residues. The CDR3 nucleotides are TGTGCCAGCAGCTTAGACACATCCTACGAGCAGTACTTC. Residues: CASSLDTSYEQYF.

The CDR3 DNA sequence: TGTGCCAGCAGTTCTCCCCTAGCGGGAGTTTACAATGAGCAGTTCTTC. Encoded protein: CASSSPLAGVYNEQFF. The gene calls are TRBV27 and TRBJ2-1; TRBD2 agrees at 10 bases. The ends lost 4 bases at V and 4 bases at J; junction bases unmatched: 7. Per the germline V gene, CDR1 is MNHEY and CDR2 is SMNVEV (reference sequence). This CDR3 is built from 16 residues.

This rearrangement joins TRBV14 to TRBJ2-7; TRBD1 agrees at 7 bases. V lost 5 bases, J lost 2 bases, and 6 bases stayed unmatched. Germline V gives CDR1 SGHDN, CDR2 FVKESK. The CDR3 extends over 14 amino acids. The CDR3 here is CASSVTGPTYEQYF. The CDR3 coding sequence is TGTGCCAGCAGCGTGACAGGGCCTACCTACGAGCAGTACTTC.

Comments on this clone: Germline and junction disagree at one end, which may indicate a read error. CDR3 loop: CASSVGESSEQYF. The CDR3 coding sequence is TGCGCCAGCTCGGTGGGAGAGTCCTCCGAGCAGTACTTC. The chain couples TRBV4-1 to TRBJ2-7; tentative D call: TRBD2 (5 bases). The CDR3 spans 13 residues. Germline V gene sequence: CDR1 MGHRA, CDR2 YSYEKL.

This clone appeared once. The chain uses TRBV29-1 and TRBJ2-3; tentative D call: TRBD2 (6 bases). The germline CDR1 and CDR2 sequences are SQVTM and ANQGSEA. The V end lost 4 bases, the J end lost 0 bases, and 26 bases lay between the germline ends. The CDR3 loop spans 19 amino acids. CDR3 amino acids: CSVGEVISPGLPSTDTQYF. DNA of the CDR3: TGCAGCGTTGGTGAGGTTATCTCCCCGGGACTGCCAAGCACAGATACGCAGTATTTT.

The J gene is TRBJ2-7, the V gene TRBV10-3; 10 positions match TRBD2. Germline V gene data show CDR1 as ENHRY and CDR2 as SYGVKD. V dropped 2 bases and J dropped 5; count of bases not matched to a gene: 3. The CDR3 totals 14 residues. CDR3: CAISETSGTHEQYF. The CDR3 coding sequence is TGTGCCATCAGTGAGACTAGCGGGACCCACGAGCAGTACTTC.